The clone carrying this TCR beta chain came up many times. This entry belongs to a study of T cells in Graves' hyperthyroidism and ophthalmopathy. RNA transcripts gave rise to amplified TCR beta CDR3 regions. RT-PCR in the first round (using the HTBI primer set) targeted the TCR CDR3. TCRdb redid the calling of the multiplex PCR reads with MiXCR, one entry per CDR3 protein. The sample yields around 300,000 distinct CDR3 sequences, less than 30% seen once. The hyperthyroidism patients had all been newly diagnosed, and their disease duration was under 2 months. Their ages ranged from 18 to 65 years. CDR3 length equals 15 residues. The V gene end was trimmed by 8 bases and the J gene end by 4 bases; junction bases not matched to a gene: 10.

This receptor was obtained from a man aged 40-49 years with Graves' hyperthyroidism that later progressed to Graves' ophthalmopathy. This rearrangement joins TRBV12-3 or TRBV12-4 to TRBJ2-5; 10 bases match TRBD1. The specimen was blood. CDR3 coding DNA: TGTGCCAGCGACACCGGGACAGGGGTCTTAGAGACCCAGTACTTC. Its translation: CASDTGTGVLETQYF.